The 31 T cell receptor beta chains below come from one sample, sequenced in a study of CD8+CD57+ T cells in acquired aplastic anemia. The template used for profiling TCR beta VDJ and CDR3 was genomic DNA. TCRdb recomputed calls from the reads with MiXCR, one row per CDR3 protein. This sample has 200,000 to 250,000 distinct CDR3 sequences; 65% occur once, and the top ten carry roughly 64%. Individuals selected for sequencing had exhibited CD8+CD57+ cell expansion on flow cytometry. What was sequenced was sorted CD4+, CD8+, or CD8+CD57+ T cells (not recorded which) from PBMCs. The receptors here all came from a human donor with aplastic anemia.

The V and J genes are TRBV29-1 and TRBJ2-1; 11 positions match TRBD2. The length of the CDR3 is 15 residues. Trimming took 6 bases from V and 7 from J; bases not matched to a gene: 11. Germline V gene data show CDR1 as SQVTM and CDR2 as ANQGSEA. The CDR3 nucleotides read TGCAGCGTAGATAAACTAGCGGGAGTAAAAAATGAGCAGTTCTTC. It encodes CSVDKLAGVKNEQFF.

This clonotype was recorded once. CDR3 nucleotide sequence: TGCAGCGTTGAAGGATTTTGGGGGGGTGCGAACACCGGGGAGCTGTTTTTT. Amino acid sequence: CSVEGFWGGANTGELFF. V usage is TRBV29-1 and J usage is TRBJ2-2; TRBD2 agrees at 7 bases. The CDR3 extends over 17 amino acids. V gave up 1 base and J gave up 0 bases; unmatched junction bases: 8. CDR1 is SQVTM and CDR2 is ANQGSEA in the germline V gene.

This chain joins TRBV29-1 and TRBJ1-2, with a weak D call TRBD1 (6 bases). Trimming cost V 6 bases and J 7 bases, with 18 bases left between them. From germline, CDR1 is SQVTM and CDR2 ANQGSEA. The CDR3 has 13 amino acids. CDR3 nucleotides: TGCAGCGTCCCTGCGGTCAGGGGCGGTGGCTACACCTTC. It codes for CSVPAVRGGGYTF.

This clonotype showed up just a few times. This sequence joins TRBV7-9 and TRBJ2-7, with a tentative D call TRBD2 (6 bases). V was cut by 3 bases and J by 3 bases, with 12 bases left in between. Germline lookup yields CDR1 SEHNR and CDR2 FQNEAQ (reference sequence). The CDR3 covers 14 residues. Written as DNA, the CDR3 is TGTGCCAGCAGCTTGGAGGGAACGGGCTACGAGCAGTACTTC. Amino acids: CASSLEGTGYEQYF.

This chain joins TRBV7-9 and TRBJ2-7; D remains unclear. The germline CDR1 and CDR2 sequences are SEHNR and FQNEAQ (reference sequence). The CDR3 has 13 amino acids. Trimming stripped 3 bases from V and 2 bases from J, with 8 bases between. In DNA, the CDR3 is TGTGCCAGCAGCTTCGGAATAGCCTACGAGCAGTACTTC. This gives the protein CASSFGIAYEQYF.

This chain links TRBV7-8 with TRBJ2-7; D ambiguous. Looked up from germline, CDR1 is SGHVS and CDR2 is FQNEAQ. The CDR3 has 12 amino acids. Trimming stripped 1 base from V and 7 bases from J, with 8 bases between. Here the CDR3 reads CASSLETPEQYF. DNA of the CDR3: TGTGCCAGCAGCTTAGAGACACCAGAGCAGTACTTC.

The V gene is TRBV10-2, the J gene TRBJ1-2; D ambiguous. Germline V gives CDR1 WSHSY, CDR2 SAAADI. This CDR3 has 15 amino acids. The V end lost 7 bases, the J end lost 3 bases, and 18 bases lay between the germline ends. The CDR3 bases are TGCGCCAGCACCGAATTCCCCCACCTCGACTATGGCTACACCTTC. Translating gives CASTEFPHLDYGYTF.

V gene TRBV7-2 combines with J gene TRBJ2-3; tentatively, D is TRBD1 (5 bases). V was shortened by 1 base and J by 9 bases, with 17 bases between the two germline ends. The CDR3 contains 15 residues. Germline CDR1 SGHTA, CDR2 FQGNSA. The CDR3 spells CASSLDPAQAGTQYF. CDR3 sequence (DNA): TGTGCCAGCAGCTTAGACCCCGCTCAAGCAGGGACGCAGTATTTT. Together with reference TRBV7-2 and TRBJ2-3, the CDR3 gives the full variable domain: GAGVSQSPSNKVTEKGKDVELRCDPISGHTALYWYRQSLGQGLEFLIYFQGNSAPDKSGLPSDRFSAERTGGSVSTLTIQRTQQEDSAVYLCASSLDPAQAGTQYFGPGTRLTVL.

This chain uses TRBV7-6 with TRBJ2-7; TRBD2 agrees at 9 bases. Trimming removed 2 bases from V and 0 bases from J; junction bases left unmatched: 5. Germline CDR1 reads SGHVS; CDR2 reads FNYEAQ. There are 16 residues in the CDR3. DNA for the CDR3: TGTGCCAGCAGCTTATCCAGCGGGGGGCGCTCCTACGAGCAGTACTTC. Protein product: CASSLSSGGRSYEQYF.

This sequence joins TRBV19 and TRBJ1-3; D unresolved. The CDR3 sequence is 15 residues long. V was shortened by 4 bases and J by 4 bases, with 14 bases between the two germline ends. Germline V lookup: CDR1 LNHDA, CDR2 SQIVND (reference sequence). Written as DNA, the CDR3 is TGTGCCAGTAGTACCTCGGAGCGGTACGGAAACACCATATATTTT. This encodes CASSTSERYGNTIYF.

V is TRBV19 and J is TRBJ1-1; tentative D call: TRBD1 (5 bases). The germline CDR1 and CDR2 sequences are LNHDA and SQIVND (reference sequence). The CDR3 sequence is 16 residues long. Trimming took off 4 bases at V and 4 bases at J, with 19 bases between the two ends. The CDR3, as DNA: TGTGCCAGTAGTACCTACCTTCGGGGCAGCGGCACTGAAGCTTTCTTT. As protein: CASSTYLRGSGTEAFF.

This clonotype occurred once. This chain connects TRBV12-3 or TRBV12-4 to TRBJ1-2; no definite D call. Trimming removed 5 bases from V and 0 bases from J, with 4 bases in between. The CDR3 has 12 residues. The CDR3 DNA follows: TGTGCCAGCAGTCGGACTAACTATGGCTACACCTTC. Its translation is CASSRTNYGYTF.

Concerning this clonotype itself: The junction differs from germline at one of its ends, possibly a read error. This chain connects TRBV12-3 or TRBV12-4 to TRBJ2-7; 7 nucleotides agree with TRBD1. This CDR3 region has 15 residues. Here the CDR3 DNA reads TGCGCCAGCAGCCGAGACAGGGACCCCTCCTACGAGCAGTACTTC. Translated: CASSRDRDPSYEQYF.

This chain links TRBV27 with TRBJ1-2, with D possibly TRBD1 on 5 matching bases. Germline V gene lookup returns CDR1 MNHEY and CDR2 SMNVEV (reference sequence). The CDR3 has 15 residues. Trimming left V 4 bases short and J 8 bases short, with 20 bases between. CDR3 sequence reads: CASSSPGANELGYTF. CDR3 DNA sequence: TGTGCCAGCAGTTCCCCCGGGGCAAATGAACTGGGCTACACCTTC.

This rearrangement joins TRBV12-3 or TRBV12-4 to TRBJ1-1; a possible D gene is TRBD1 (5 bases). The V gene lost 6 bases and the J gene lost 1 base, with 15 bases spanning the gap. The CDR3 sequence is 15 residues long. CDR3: CASSSSRDGNTEAFF. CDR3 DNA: TGTGCCAGCAGCTCATCTCGGGACGGGAACACTGAAGCTTTCTTT.

This CDR3 is CASSYTTGNHGYTF. The CDR3 nucleotides are TGTGCCAGCAGCTACACCACAGGGAACCATGGCTACACCTTC. The chain employs TRBV7-2 and TRBJ1-2; TRBD1 might be the D (6 bases). CDR3 length: 14 amino acids. V lost 4 bases to trimming and J lost 6 bases, with 15 bases between them. In germline, CDR1 is SGHTA, CDR2 FQGNSA.

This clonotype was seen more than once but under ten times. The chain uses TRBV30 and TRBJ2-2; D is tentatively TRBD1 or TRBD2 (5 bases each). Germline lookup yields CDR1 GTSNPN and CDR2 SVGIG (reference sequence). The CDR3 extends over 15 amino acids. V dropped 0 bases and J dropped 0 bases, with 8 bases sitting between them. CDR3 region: CAWSVLGPNTGELFF. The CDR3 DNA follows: TGTGCCTGGAGTGTACTGGGACCGAACACCGGGGAGCTGTTTTTT.

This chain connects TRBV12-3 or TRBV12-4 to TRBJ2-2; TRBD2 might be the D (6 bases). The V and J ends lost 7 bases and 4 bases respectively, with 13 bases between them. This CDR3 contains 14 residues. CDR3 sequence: CASTRLVFTGELFF. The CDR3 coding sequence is TGTGCCAGCACGAGACTAGTGTTCACCGGGGAGCTGTTTTTT.

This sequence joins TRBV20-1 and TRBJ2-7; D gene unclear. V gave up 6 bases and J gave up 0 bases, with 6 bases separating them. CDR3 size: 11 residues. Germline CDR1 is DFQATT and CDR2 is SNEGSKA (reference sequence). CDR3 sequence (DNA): TGCAGTGCACGGACCTCCTACGAGCAGTACTTC. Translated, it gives CSARTSYEQYF.

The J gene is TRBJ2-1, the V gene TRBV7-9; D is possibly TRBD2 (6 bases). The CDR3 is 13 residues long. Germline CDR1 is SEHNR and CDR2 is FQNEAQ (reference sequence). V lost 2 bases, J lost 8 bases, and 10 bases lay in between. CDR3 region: CASSLSGSDEQFF. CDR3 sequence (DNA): TGTGCCAGCAGCTTATCCGGGAGCGATGAGCAGTTCTTC.

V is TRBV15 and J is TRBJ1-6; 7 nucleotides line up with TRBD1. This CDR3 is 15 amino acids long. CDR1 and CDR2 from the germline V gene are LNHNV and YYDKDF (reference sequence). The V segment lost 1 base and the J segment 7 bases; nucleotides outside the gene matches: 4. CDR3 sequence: CATSRGDRGNSPLHF. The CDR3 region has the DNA TGTGCCACCAGCAGAGGGGACAGAGGGAATTCACCCCTCCACTTT.

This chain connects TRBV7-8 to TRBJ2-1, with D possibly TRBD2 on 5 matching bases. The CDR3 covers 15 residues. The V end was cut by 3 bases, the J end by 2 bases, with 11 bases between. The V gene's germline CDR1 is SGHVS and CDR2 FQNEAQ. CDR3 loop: CASSLMAEAYNEQFF. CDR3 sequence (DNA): TGTGCCAGCAGCTTGATGGCGGAGGCCTACAATGAGCAGTTCTTC. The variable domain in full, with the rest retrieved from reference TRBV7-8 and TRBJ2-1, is GAGVSQSPRYKVAKRGQDVALRCDPISGHVSLFWYQQALGQGPEFLTYFQNEAQLDKSGLPSDRFFAERPEGSVSTLKIQRTQQEDSAVYLCASSLMAEAYNEQFFGPGTRLTVL.

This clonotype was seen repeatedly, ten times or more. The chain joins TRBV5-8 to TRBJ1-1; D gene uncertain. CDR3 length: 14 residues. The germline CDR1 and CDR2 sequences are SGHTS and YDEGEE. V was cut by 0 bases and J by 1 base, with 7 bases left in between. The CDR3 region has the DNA TGTGCCAGCAGCTTGGTTGCGGGGAACACTGAAGCTTTCTTT. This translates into CASSLVAGNTEAFF.

CDR3 nucleotides: TGCAGTGCTAGAGATCTCGCTGTGGATACGCAGTATTTT. Translated, it gives CSARDLAVDTQYF. The gene calls are TRBV20-1 and TRBJ2-3, with unresolved D. Germline V gene data show CDR1 as DFQATT and CDR2 as SNEGSKA (reference sequence). Trimming removed 0 bases from V and 6 bases from J, with 10 bases in between. CDR3 size: 13 residues.

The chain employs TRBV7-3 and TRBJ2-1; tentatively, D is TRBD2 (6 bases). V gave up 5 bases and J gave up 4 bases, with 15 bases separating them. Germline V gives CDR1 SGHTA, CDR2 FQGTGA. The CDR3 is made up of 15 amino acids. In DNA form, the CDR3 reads TGTGCCAGCAGCCCCGGTATAGCGGCTTACAATGAGCAGTTCTTC. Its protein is CASSPGIAAYNEQFF.

This chain's CDR3 is CASSANHLREDTQYF. Here the CDR3 DNA reads TGTGCCAGCAGTGCCAACCACCTGCGGGAGGATACGCAGTATTTT. V usage is TRBV2 and J usage is TRBJ2-3, with TRBD2 matching over 7 bases. The V gene's germline CDR1 is SNHLY and CDR2 FYNNEI. This CDR3 spans 15 amino acids. J was trimmed by 6 bases and V by 4 bases; bases with no gene match: 10.

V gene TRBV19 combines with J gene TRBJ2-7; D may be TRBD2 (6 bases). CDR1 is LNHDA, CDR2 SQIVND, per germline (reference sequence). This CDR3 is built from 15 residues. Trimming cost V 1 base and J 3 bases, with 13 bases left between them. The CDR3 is CASSIVTGGYYEQYF. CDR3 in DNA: TGTGCCAGTAGTATAGTTACCGGGGGATACTACGAGCAGTACTTC.

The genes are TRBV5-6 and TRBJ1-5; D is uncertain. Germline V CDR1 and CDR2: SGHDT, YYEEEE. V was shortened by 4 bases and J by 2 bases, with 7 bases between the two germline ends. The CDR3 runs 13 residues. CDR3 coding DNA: TGTGCCAGCAGCGCCGCGGGCAATCAGCCCCAGCATTTT. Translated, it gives CASSAAGNQPQHF.

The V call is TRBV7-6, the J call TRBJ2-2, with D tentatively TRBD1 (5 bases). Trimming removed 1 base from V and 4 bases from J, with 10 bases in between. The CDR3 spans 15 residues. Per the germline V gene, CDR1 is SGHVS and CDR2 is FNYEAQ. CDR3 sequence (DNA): TGTGCCAGCAGCTTAGACAGGTTAACCACCGGGGAGCTGTTTTTT. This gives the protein CASSLDRLTTGELFF.

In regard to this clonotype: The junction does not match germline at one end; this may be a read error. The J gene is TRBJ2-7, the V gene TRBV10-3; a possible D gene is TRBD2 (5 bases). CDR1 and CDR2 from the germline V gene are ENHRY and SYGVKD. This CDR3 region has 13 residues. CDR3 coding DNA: TGTGCCACCAGTGACGGGGAGCGGAGGGAGCAGTACTTC. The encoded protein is CATSDGERREQYF.

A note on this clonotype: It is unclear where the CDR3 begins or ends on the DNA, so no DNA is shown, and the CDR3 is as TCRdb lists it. The CDR3 here is CACSASGDSNYEQYF. The rearrangement links TRBV2 to TRBJ2-7; the table's D gene call, TRBD2, was not cross checked with the DNA. Germline CDR1 reads SNHLY; CDR2 reads FYNNEI. Inclusive of both ends, the CDR3 amounts to 15 amino acids.